These T cell receptor beta chains were read from a single sample in a study of cytomegalovirus exposure and HLA in healthy donors. The protocol was immunoSEQ multiplex PCR, while the TCRdb copy is restricted to in-frame clones and leaves out a portion. The data show approximately 100,000 clones, around 80% seen once. The sample was PBMCs. These TCRs come from a female donor in good health and CMV-seropositive. Both conserved end residues are part of each CDR3. D genes are given only for firm matches. The listing skips clone size in some rows; elsewhere it reads once, few, many or a size class.

clone size: -
D gene: -
J gene: TRBJ1-5
V gene: TRBV7-7
CDR3 DNA: TGTGCCAGCAGCCGGGCGGGCAGCCAGCATTTT
CDR3 protein: CASSRAGSQHF

clone size: -
D gene: TRBD1
J gene: TRBJ1-5
V gene: TRBV30
CDR3 DNA: TGTGCCTGGAGTGCGGGAGGGACAGGGGGTTTGCCCCAGCATTTT
CDR3 protein: CAWSAGGTGGLPQHF

clone size: few
D gene: TRBD1
J gene: TRBJ2-1
V gene: TRBV6-5
CDR3 DNA: TGTGCCACCACCCGGGACAGGGTTTCCTACAATGAGCAGTTCTTC
CDR3 protein: CATTRDRVSYNEQFF

clone size: -
D gene: -
J gene: TRBJ1-1
V gene: TRBV18
CDR3 DNA: TGTGCCAGCTCACCCGACAGAATTGAAGCTTTCTTT
CDR3 protein: CASSPDRIEAFF

clone size: -
D gene: -
J gene: TRBJ1-5
V gene: TRBV15
CDR3 DNA: TGTGCCACCAGCGTACAGGATCAGCCCCAGCATTTT
CDR3 protein: CATSVQDQPQHF

clone size: -
D gene: TRBD1
J gene: TRBJ2-7
V gene: TRBV27
CDR3 DNA: TGTGCCAGCAGCCCGGGACAGGGGGGTTCCTACGAGCAGTACTTC
CDR3 protein: CASSPGQGGSYEQYF

clone size: few
D gene: TRBD1
J gene: TRBJ1-1
V gene: TRBV4-2
CDR3 DNA: TGTGCCAGCAGCCAACCTGGACAGGGAGGCACTGAAGCTTTCTTT
CDR3 protein: CASSQPGQGGTEAFF

clone size: -
D gene: TRBD1
J gene: TRBJ2-7
V gene: TRBV5-6
CDR3 DNA: TGTGCCAGCAGCCGTGGGACAGGGAGGACCTACGAGCAGTACTTC
CDR3 protein: CASSRGTGRTYEQYF

clone size: few
D gene: -
J gene: TRBJ1-5
V gene: TRBV30
CDR3 DNA: TGTGCCTGGAGTGTAGCAGGGGTGGGAAGCAATCAGCCCCAGCATTTT
CDR3 protein: CAWSVAGVGSNQPQHF

clone size: -
D gene: -
J gene: TRBJ1-5
V gene: TRBV16
CDR3 DNA: TGTGCCAGCAGCCAATTCCCCCGTCGGGATCAGCCCCAGCATTTT
CDR3 protein: CASSQFPRRDQPQHF

clone size: -
D gene: TRBD2
J gene: TRBJ2-1
V gene: TRBV7-2
CDR3 DNA: TGTGCCAGCAGCCTCACCACCGGGACTAGCGGGTACAATGAGCAGTTCTTC
CDR3 protein: CASSLTTGTSGYNEQFF

clone size: few
D gene: -
J gene: TRBJ1-6
V gene: TRBV19
CDR3 DNA: TGTGCCAGTATGGGGCAGGGGAGCTCACCCCTCCACTTT
CDR3 protein: CASMGQGSSPLHF

clone size: -
D gene: TRBD2
J gene: TRBJ2-3
V gene: TRBV4-1
CDR3 DNA: TGCGCCAGCAGCGTCACTCTAGCGGGAGGTGCAGATACGCAGTATTTT
CDR3 protein: CASSVTLAGGADTQYF

clone size: -
D gene: TRBD2
J gene: TRBJ2-5
V gene: TRBV5-1
CDR3 DNA: TGCGCCAGCAGCTATTTTCGACTAGCGGGAGGGCTGGCAGTCCAAGAGACCCAGTACTTC
CDR3 protein: CASSYFRLAGGLAVQETQYF

clone size: -
D gene: -
J gene: TRBJ2-3
V gene: TRBV18
CDR3 DNA: TGTGCCAGCTCACCACGGGAACAGGGCCGCACAGATACGCAGTATTTT
CDR3 protein: CASSPREQGRTDTQYF

clone size: -
D gene: -
J gene: TRBJ2-3
V gene: TRBV14
CDR3 DNA: TGTGCCAGCAGCCAACGAACCGGGACCGTCAGGGGAGATACGCAGTATTTT
CDR3 protein: CASSQRTGTVRGDTQYF

clone size: -
D gene: TRBD1
J gene: TRBJ2-2
V gene: TRBV6-5
CDR3 DNA: TGTGCCAGCCGGGGGACAGGGGGCAGGATGAAGCTGTTTTTT
CDR3 protein: CASRGTGGRMKLFF

clone size: few
D gene: TRBD2
J gene: TRBJ2-5
V gene: TRBV6-5
CDR3 DNA: TGTGCCAGCAGTCCCCGGACTAGCGGGAGAGAGACCCAGTACTTC
CDR3 protein: CASSPRTSGRETQYF

clone size: few
D gene: -
J gene: TRBJ1-6
V gene: TRBV5-1
CDR3 DNA: TGCGCCAGCAGTCGGGGTTTCGGTTCTGGGGAGTCACCCCTCCACTTT
CDR3 protein: CASSRGFGSGESPLHF

clone size: few
D gene: -
J gene: TRBJ1-4
V gene: TRBV30
CDR3 DNA: TGTGCCTGGACCCCCCTCGCGTCTAATGAAAAACTGTTTTTT
CDR3 protein: CAWTPLASNEKLFF

clone size: -
D gene: -
J gene: TRBJ1-5
V gene: TRBV7-8
CDR3 DNA: TGTGCCAGCAGCTTAACAGGGAGGGTGGGCAATCAGCCCCAGCATTTT
CDR3 protein: CASSLTGRVGNQPQHF

clone size: -
D gene: TRBD2
J gene: TRBJ2-1
V gene: TRBV5-1
CDR3 DNA: TGCGCCAGCAGCCCGACAGGACTAGCGGGGGGGCCGCAGTTCTTC
CDR3 protein: CASSPTGLAGGPQFF